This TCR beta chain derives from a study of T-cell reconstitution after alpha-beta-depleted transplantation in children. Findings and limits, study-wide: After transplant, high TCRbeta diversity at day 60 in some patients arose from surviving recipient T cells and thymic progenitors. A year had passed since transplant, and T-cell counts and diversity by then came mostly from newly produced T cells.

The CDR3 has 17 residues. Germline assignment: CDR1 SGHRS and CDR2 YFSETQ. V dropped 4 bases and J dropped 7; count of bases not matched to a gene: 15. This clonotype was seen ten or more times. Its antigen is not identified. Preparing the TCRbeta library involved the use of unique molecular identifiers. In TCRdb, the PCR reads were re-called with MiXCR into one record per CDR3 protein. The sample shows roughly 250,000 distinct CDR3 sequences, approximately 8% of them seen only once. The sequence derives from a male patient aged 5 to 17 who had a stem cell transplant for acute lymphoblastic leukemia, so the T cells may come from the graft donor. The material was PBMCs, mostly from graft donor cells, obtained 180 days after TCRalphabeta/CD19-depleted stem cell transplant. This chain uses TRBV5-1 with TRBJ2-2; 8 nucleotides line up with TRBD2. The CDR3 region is CASSARSGGLRDGELFF. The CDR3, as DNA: TGCGCCAGCAGCGCCCGCAGCGGGGGCCTCCGGGACGGGGAGCTGTTTTTT.